Below, 6 T cell receptor beta chains from the same sample are listed, as sequenced in a study of identical twins. One entry per CDR3 protein results from TCRdb running MiXCR on the 5' RACE reads. The profile shows hundreds of thousands of distinct CDR3 sequences, roughly 18% of them singletons. This sample was also put to use in a study of T cells expressing NK-cell markers.

Sequenced: PBMCs. Receptor source: a young woman in good health.

This clonotype came up many times. CDR3 sequence: CASSLGNRGVISYEQYF. In DNA form, the CDR3 reads TGTGCCAGCAGCTTGGGGAATCGCGGAGTAATCTCCTACGAGCAGTACTTC. The genes are TRBV5-5 and TRBJ2-7; D is ambiguous. V was trimmed by 0 bases and J by 0 bases, leaving 16 bases between them. CDR3 length: 17 amino acids. Germline CDR1 and CDR2: SGHKS and YYEKEE (reference sequence).

The CDR3 region is CASSLIGRGPFF. Here the CDR3 DNA reads TGTGCCAGCAGTTTAATCGGGCGGGGGCCGTTCTTC. The chain couples TRBV12-3 or TRBV12-4 to TRBJ2-1; D is perhaps TRBD2 (7 bases). The CDR3 runs 12 residues. V was pared by 2 bases and J by 15 bases, with 14 bases between.

This clonotype was found a few times. V and J are TRBV4-3 and TRBJ2-1; unclear D gene. The germline gives CDR1 LGHNA, CDR2 YSLEER. The CDR3 has 15 residues. V lost 1 base, J lost 8 bases, and 15 bases lay in between. The CDR3: CASSQGGRESDEQFF. The CDR3 nucleotides read TGCGCCAGCAGCCAAGGGGGTAGGGAAAGCGATGAGCAGTTCTTC.

CDR3 region: CASNSELGSATQYF. CDR3 sequence (DNA): TGTGCCAGCAACTCGGAACTGGGTTCGGCTACGCAGTATTTT. The rearrangement links TRBV7-9 to TRBJ2-3, with D hard to call. CDR1 is SEHNR, CDR2 FQNEAQ, per germline (reference sequence). Trimming shortened V by 7 bases and J by 8 bases, and 19 bases separated the two germline ends. The CDR3 has 14 residues.

This clonotype occurred a few times. The chain carries TRBV7-9 and TRBJ2-7; D not resolved. CDR1 is SEHNR and CDR2 is FQNEAQ in the germline V gene (reference sequence). The germline V and J ends were trimmed by 2 bases and 5 bases, with 7 bases remaining between them. This CDR3 comprises 12 residues. CDR3 residues: CASSLRDDEQYF. The CDR3 coding sequence is TGTGCCAGCAGCTTAAGGGATGACGAGCAGTACTTC.

In the case of this clonotype: Relative to the germline gene, one junction end is altered; a read error may explain this. The chain has TRBV7-7 and TRBJ2-4; D remains ambiguous. The CDR3 runs to 13 residues. CDR1 is SSHAT and CDR2 is FNYEAQ in the germline V gene (reference sequence). In nucleotides, the CDR3 is TGTGCTAGCAGCTCGGGCTACAAAAACATTCAGTACTTC. Translating it yields CASSSGYKNIQYF.